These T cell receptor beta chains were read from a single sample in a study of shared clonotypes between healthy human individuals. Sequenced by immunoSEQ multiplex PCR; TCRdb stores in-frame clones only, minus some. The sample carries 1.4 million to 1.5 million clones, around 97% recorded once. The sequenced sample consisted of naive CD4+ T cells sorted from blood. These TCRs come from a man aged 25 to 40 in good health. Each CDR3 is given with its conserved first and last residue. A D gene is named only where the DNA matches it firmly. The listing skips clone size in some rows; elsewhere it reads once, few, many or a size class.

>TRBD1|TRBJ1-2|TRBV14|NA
CASSQIQGGGYTF
TGTGCCAGCAGCCAAATCCAGGGGGGCGGCTACACCTTC
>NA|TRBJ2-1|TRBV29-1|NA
CSVERLNEQFF
TGCAGCGTTGAAAGGCTTAATGAGCAGTTCTTC
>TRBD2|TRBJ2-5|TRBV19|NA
CASSLAGGQETQYF
TGTGCCAGTTCCCTAGCGGGAGGCCAAGAGACCCAGTACTTC
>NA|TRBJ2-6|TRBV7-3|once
CASSLSDGSSGANVLTF
TGTGCCAGCAGCTTAAGCGACGGAAGCTCTGGGGCCAACGTCCTGACTTTC
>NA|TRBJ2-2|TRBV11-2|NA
CASSLRGTGELFF
TGTGCCAGCAGCTTGAGAGGTACCGGGGAGCTGTTTTTT
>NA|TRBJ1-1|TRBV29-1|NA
CSVFSVTREAFF
TGCAGCGTTTTCAGCGTAACCCGAGAAGCTTTCTTT
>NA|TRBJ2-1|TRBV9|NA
CASSKSPAINNEQFF
TGTGCCAGCAGCAAGAGCCCAGCTATAAACAATGAGCAGTTCTTC
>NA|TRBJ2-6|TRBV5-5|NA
CASSLAHSRAGANVLTF
TGTGCCAGCAGCTTGGCTCATTCCAGGGCTGGGGCCAACGTCCTGACTTTC
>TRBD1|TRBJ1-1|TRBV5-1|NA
CASSSTGFGSSTEAFF
TGCGCCAGCAGCTCGACAGGGTTTGGGTCGAGCACTGAAGCTTTCTTT
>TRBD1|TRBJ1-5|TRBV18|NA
CASSPPSRTGHQPQHF
TGTGCCAGCTCACCACCGTCCCGGACAGGGCATCAGCCCCAGCATTTT
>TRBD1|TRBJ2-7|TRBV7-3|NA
CASSLEAGQGSHEQYF
TGTGCCAGCAGCTTGGAAGCCGGACAGGGTAGCCACGAGCAGTACTTC
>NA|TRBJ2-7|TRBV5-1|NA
CASSSDGSYEQYF
TGCGCCAGCAGCTCGGACGGTTCCTACGAGCAGTACTTC
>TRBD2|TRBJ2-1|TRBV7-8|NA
CASSLLGLAGGAYNEQFF
TGTGCCAGCAGCTTACTGGGACTAGCGGGAGGAGCCTACAATGAGCAGTTCTTC
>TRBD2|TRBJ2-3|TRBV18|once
CASSLLADDTDTQYF
TGTGCCAGCTCACTTCTAGCGGACGACACAGATACGCAGTATTTT
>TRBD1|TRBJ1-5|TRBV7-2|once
CASSLRQGGQPQHF
TGTGCCAGCAGCTTAAGACAGGGAGGTCAGCCCCAGCATTTT
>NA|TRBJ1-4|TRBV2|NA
CASRLEGEKLFF
TGTGCCAGCAGACTAGAGGGTGAAAAACTGTTTTTT
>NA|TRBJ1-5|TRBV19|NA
CASRVTLVQPQHF
TGTGCCAGTCGGGTAACGCTCGTTCAGCCCCAGCATTTT
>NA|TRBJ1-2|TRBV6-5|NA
CASSMGRTANYGYTF
TGTGCCAGCAGTATGGGACGGACAGCTAACTATGGCTACACCTTC
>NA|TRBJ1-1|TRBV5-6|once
CASSPSRGVTEAFF
TGTGCCAGCAGCCCCTCAAGAGGGGTCACTGAAGCTTTCTTT
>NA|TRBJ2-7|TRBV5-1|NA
CASSPRTGSSYEQYF
TGCGCCAGCAGCCCCCGGACGGGGAGCTCCTACGAGCAGTACTTC
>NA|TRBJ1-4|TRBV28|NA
CASTQQLSPNEKLFF
TGTGCCAGCACCCAACAACTATCGCCTAATGAAAAACTGTTTTTT
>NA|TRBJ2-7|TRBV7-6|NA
CASSDDSYEQYF
TGTGCCAGCAGCGACGACAGCTACGAGCAGTACTTC
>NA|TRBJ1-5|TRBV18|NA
CASSSTYRDQPQHF
TGTGCCAGCTCATCCACCTACCGCGATCAGCCCCAGCATTTT
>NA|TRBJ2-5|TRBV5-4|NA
CASSLQPGLPQETQYF
TGTGCCAGCAGCTTGCAGCCGGGTCTCCCCCAAGAGACCCAGTACTTC
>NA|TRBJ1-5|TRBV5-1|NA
CASSSFQGHSNQPQHF
TGCGCCAGCAGCTCTTTCCAGGGGCACAGCAATCAGCCCCAGCATTTT
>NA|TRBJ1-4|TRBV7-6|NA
CASSLVFTATNEKLFF
TGTGCCAGCAGCTTGGTTTTCACGGCAACTAATGAAAAACTGTTTTTT
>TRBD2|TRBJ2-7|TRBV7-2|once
CASSLAGDYSYEQYF
TGTGCCAGCAGCTTGGCTGGGGACTACTCCTACGAGCAGTACTTC
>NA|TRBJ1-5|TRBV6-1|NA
CASSEAFYAQHF
TGTGCCAGCAGTGAAGCGTTCTACGCCCAGCATTTT
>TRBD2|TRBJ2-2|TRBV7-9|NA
CASSLGALAGNTGELFF
TGTGCCAGCAGCTTAGGAGCCCTAGCGGGAAACACCGGGGAGCTGTTTTTT
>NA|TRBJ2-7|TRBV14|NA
CASSQGALRYEQYF
TGTGCCAGCAGCCAAGGGGCCCTTAGGTACGAGCAGTACTTC
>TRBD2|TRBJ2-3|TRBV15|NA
CATSPSGLRPDTQYF
TGTGCCACCAGCCCTAGCGGGCTTAGGCCAGATACGCAGTATTTT
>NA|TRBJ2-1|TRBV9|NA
CASSVDRGRAVDEQFF
TGTGCCAGCAGCGTAGATCGGGGCAGGGCTGTGGATGAGCAGTTCTTC
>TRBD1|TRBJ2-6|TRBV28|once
CASTGTGPSGANVLTF
TGTGCCAGCACCGGGACAGGGCCCTCTGGGGCCAACGTCCTGACTTTC
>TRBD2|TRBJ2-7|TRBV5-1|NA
CASSRGLAGALIEQYF
TGCGCCAGCAGCCGCGGACTAGCGGGAGCTCTAATCGAGCAGTACTTC
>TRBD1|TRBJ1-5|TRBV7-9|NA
CASSRGTGVPNQPQHF
TGTGCCAGCAGCCGAGGGACAGGGGTTCCAAATCAGCCCCAGCATTTT
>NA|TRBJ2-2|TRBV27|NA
CASSGQGTGELFF
TGTGCCAGCAGTGGTCAGGGGACCGGGGAGCTGTTTTTT
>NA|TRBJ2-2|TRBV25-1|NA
CASSEEGPANGGELFF
TGTGCCAGCAGTGAGGAGGGGCCAGCGAACGGCGGGGAGCTGTTTTTT
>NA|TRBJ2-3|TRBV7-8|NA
CASSLGMGVTDTQYF
TGTGCCAGCAGCTTAGGGATGGGGGTCACAGATACGCAGTATTTT
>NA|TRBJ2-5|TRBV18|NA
CASSPRFEQSQETQYF
TGTGCCAGCTCACCGCGCTTTGAACAGAGTCAAGAGACCCAGTACTTC
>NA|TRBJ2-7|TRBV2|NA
CASSSGTALSEQYF
TGTGCCAGCAGTTCCGGGACCGCGTTATCAGAGCAGTACTTC
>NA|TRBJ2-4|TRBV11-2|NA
CASSLGTLAKNIQYF
TGTGCCAGCAGCTTGGGAACTCTAGCCAAAAACATTCAGTACTTC
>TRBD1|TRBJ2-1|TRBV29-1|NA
CSVDRTGTLSEQFF
TGCAGCGTTGACAGGACAGGGACGTTGAGTGAGCAGTTCTTC
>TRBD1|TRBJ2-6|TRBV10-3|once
CAISYDPGQGASNVLTF
TGTGCCATCAGTTACGATCCGGGACAGGGGGCGTCCAACGTCCTGACTTTC
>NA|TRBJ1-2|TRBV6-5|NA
CASSYSANGAGTF
TGTGCCAGCAGTTACTCAGCAAACGGGGCAGGCACCTTC
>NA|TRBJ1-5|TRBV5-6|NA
CASSLFYGDQPQHF
TGTGCCAGCAGCTTATTCTACGGGGACCAGCCCCAGCATTTT
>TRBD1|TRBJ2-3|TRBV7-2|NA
CASSLVGQGTDTQYF
TGTGCCAGCAGCTTAGTCGGACAGGGCACAGATACGCAGTATTTT
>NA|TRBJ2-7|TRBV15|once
CATSRRVGGYEQYF
TGTGCCACCAGCAGACGAGTAGGGGGCTACGAGCAGTACTTC
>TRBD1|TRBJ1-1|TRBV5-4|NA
CASSLPTGGNTEAFF
TGTGCCAGCAGCTTGCCGACAGGGGGCAACACTGAAGCTTTCTTT
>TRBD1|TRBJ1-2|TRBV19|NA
CASRGQGSILNYGYTF
TGTGCCAGTAGGGGACAGGGTTCTATTTTGAACTATGGCTACACCTTC
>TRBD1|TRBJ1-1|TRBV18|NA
CASSQTGTGGSTEAFF
TGTGCCAGCTCGCAAACGGGGACAGGGGGGAGCACTGAAGCTTTCTTT
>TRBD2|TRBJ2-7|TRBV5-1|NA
CASSSTRGLAGAYEQYF
TGCGCCAGCAGCAGCACTCGAGGACTAGCGGGGGCCTACGAGCAGTACTTC
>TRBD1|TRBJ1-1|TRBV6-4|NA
CASSVFAGQASTEAFF
TGTGCCAGCAGTGTTTTCGCGGGACAGGCAAGTACTGAAGCTTTCTTT
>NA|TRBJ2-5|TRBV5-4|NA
CASSPRQSGVRETQYF
TGTGCCAGCAGCCCGAGGCAAAGTGGGGTACGGGAGACCCAGTACTTC
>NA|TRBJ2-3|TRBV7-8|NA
CASSWAADTQYF
TGTGCCAGCAGCTGGGCGGCGGATACGCAGTATTTT
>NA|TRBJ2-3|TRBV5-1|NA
CASSLLGHDTDTQYF
TGCGCCAGCAGCTTGCTTGGACACGACACAGATACGCAGTATTTT
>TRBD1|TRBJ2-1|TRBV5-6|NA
CASSSPVRQGLDEQFF
TGTGCCAGCAGCTCACCAGTAAGACAGGGGTTGGATGAGCAGTTCTTC
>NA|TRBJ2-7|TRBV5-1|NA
CASSLGPGSEQYF
TGCGCCAGCAGCTTAGGACCCGGGAGCGAGCAGTACTTC